A single count supports the clone carrying this TCR beta chain. This entry is derived from a study of T-cell reconstitution after alpha-beta-depleted transplantation in children. Unique molecular identifiers were used to barcode this TCRbeta library. In TCRdb, the PCR reads were re-called with MiXCR into one record per CDR3 protein. The profile shows 250,000 to 400,000 distinct CDR3 sequences, approximately 23% of them singletons. CDR1 MNHNY and CDR2 SVGAGI come from the germline V gene (reference sequence). This CDR3 region has 12 residues. Trimming stripped 2 bases from V and 7 bases from J, with 9 bases between.

The sample here was PBMCs, mostly from graft donor cells, taken 180 days after TCRalphabeta/CD19-depleted stem cell transplant. The receptor's source is a male patient under 18 who had a stem cell transplant for acute lymphoblastic leukemia, so the T cells may come from the graft donor. V is TRBV6-6 and J is TRBJ2-7; D remains ambiguous. The CDR3 reads CASSYPLREQYF. CDR3 bases: TGTGCCAGCAGTTACCCATTAAGGGAGCAGTACTTC.